These 7 T cell receptor beta chains were all obtained from the same sample, sequenced in a study of Ad26.COV2.S vaccination and SARS-CoV-2 variants. Stated treatment: around 19 received Ad26.COV2.S at low or high dose, single or two shots; several received placebo; per-sample allocation not given. Sampling happened 63 days after the first vaccine or placebo injection. TCRdb keeps only in-frame clones here, not all; method: immunoSEQ multiplex PCR. The table includes a few hundred thousand clones, about 83% detected once. Sequencing used peripheral blood, obtained in a trial of Ad26.COV2.S vaccine versus placebo. These TCRs come from a person between 18 and 65 years old who received the Ad26.COV2.S COVID-19 vaccine or a placebo.

The rearrangement uses TRBV24-1 and TRBJ2-1; D is unclear. The CDR3 length is 11 residues. V dropped 4 bases and J dropped 7 bases, with 4 bases sitting between them. Germline V lookup: CDR1 KGHDR, CDR2 SFDVKD. Written as DNA, the CDR3 is TGTGCCACCAGTGACTTTAATGAGCAGTTCTTC. Its protein is CATSDFNEQFF.

CDR3 nucleotide sequence: TGCAGCGTTGAGATGAACACTGAAGCTTTCTTT. Protein product: CSVEMNTEAFF. The chain links TRBV29-1 to TRBJ1-1, with no clear D. This CDR3 is 11 amino acids long. The V end was cut by 3 bases, the J end by 0 bases, with 2 bases between. Germline V lookup: CDR1 SQVTM, CDR2 ANQGSEA.

The chain is built from TRBV7-2 and TRBJ2-7; perhaps TRBD1 as D (6 bases). V was pared by 3 bases and J by 1 base, with 10 bases between. CDR3 size: 14 residues. Germline assignment: CDR1 SGHTA and CDR2 FQGNSA. CDR3 nucleotides: TGTGCCAGCAGCTTTCAACAGGGATCCTACGAGCAGTACTTC. This gives the protein CASSFQQGSYEQYF.

Only a few counts were recorded for this clone. This chain links TRBV19 with TRBJ1-5; the D gene is possibly TRBD1 (6 bases). Germline values: CDR1 LNHDA, CDR2 SQIVND (reference sequence). This CDR3 has 16 residues. The V and J ends lost 1 base and 7 bases respectively, with 17 bases between them. In nucleotides, the CDR3 is TGTGCCAGTAGTATAGCGGGGCAGGGACAATGGCAGCCCCAGCATTTT. Protein product: CASSIAGQGQWQPQHF. The full variable domain, completed using reference TRBV19 and TRBJ1-5, is DGGITQSPKYLFRKEGQNVTLSCEQNLNHDAMYWYRQDPGQGLRLIYYSQIVNDFQKGDIAEGYSVSREKKESFPLTVTSAQKNPTAFYLCASSIAGQGQWQPQHFGDGTRLSIL.

The J gene is TRBJ1-2, the V gene TRBV19, with no clear D. Germline V gene lookup returns CDR1 LNHDA and CDR2 SQIVND (reference sequence). CDR3 size: 13 residues. The V end lost 7 bases, the J end lost 4 bases, and 13 bases lay between the germline ends. The CDR3 DNA reads TGTGCCAGTACCGACCTGATGGGCTATGGCTACACCTTC. It encodes CASTDLMGYGYTF.

J is TRBJ1-6 and V is TRBV5-4; D gene ambiguous. Trimming left V 4 bases short and J 7 bases short, with 15 bases between. CDR1 and CDR2 from the germline V gene are SGHNT and YYREEE (reference sequence). The CDR3 runs 15 residues. CDR3 in amino acids: CASSTRTKRNSPLHF. The CDR3 region has the DNA TGTGCCAGCAGCACACGGACGAAGCGCAATTCACCCCTCCACTTT.

This clone was observed once. The chain links TRBV4-1 to TRBJ2-7, with a tentative D call TRBD1 (6 bases). This CDR3 region has 13 residues. V shed 6 bases and J shed 2 bases, with 11 bases lying between them. CDR1 and CDR2 (germline): MGHRA, YSYEKL. Written as DNA, the CDR3 is TGCGCCAGCAGTGATACAGGGACCTACGAGCAGTACTTC. The encoded protein is CASSDTGTYEQYF.